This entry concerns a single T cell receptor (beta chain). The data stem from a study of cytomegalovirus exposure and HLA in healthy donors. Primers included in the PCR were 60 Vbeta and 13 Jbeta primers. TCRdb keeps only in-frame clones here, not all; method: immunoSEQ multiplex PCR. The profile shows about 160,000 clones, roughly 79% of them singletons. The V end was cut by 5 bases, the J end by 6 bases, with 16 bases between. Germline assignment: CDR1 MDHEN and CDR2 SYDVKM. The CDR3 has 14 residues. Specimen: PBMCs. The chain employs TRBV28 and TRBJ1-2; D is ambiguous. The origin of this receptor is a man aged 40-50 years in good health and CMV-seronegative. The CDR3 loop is CASSPSGGHHGYTF. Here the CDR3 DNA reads TGTGCCAGCAGTCCCTCCGGCGGGCACCATGGCTACACCTTC.